This TCR beta chain was profiled in a study of CD8 T cells in ankylosing spondylitis (dated by TCRdb to between 2016 and 2019). General notes on the study: The study profiled T cell receptor beta repertoires in healthy donors and ankylosing spondylitis patients to find disease-linked TCR variants. Peripheral blood was sampled, and synovial fluid was also collected from ankylosing spondylitis patients. The whole study cohort included about a hundred healthy donors and 20 to 30 ankylosing spondylitis patients.

Of note for this clonotype: Its antigen specificity is not known. Base quality data are lacking; no much larger clone is found one base away.

Overall results and qualifications from the work: The disease-linked clones showed a CD8+ phenotype and occurred at relatively low frequencies in peripheral blood. Blood from ankylosing spondylitis patients appeared to be characterized by a TCR beta motif made up of 8 or 9 highly homologous amino acid variants. Some of the motif variants had been reported before in the synovial fluid and blood of reactive arthritis patients, a finding that suggests common disease-initiation mechanisms. The disease-linked clones were reported as significantly enriched in matched synovial fluid samples from ankylosing spondylitis patients.

Sequencer: Illumina HiSeq 2500. TCR beta libraries were prepared by quantitative 5'-RACE with molecular barcodes. The paper's processing steps were these. To identify disease-linked TCR variants, a new computational method was used, one built on a probabilistic model of VDJ rearrangement. TCRdb trimmed the raw reads at Q25, called clones with MiXCR and kept productive beta chains. Merged by CDR3 protein, the rows form single entries marked with the most common genes and DNA. The V and J calls come from TCRdb's annotation, not from the publication. The sample table shows hundreds of thousands of distinct CDR3 sequences, and roughly 12% are seen once. Less than 0.65% of the sample lies in the top ten. Taken from the germline V gene, the CDR1 and CDR2 loops are MNHEY and SVGEGT. From the cysteine through the phenylalanine, the CDR3 covers 15 amino acids. The entry retains the CDR3 DNA only, 45 bases that are in frame from base 1. V is reduced by 7 bases and J by 3 bases, leaving a spacing of 16 bases between them.

The V and J genes are TRBV6-2 or TRBV6-3 and TRBJ1-5, and possibly TRBD1, on 5 matching bases. Sequencing was done on a sample of blood, either unsorted or a sorted T cell fraction (not recorded which). This TCR came from a male donor with ankylosing spondylitis. The CDR3: CASKLHRPNNQPQHF. The DNA sequence follows: TGTGCCAGCAAATTACACAGGCCCAACAATCAGCCCCAGCATTTT.